This TCR beta chain was found in a study of control samples from healthy donors and cancer patients. This clone has a single count. Germline V gene lookup returns CDR1 SNHLY and CDR2 FYNNEI. The ends lost 8 bases at V and 0 bases at J; junction bases unmatched: 8. This CDR3 is 16 amino acids long. Method: immunoSEQ multiplex PCR; TCRdb's copy keeps in-frame clones and lacks some. Among about 190,000 clones listed, 85% to 95% were seen once. The V and J genes are TRBV2 and TRBJ1-3; 9 bases are a match to TRBD1. This TCR came from a man aged 18-30 years in good health. The sample consisted of blood. The CDR3 bases are TGTGCCAGCTTGAACAGGGGGCCCCCCTCTGGAAACACCATATATTTT. Protein sequence: CASLNRGPPSGNTIYF. The full variable domain, rest sourced from reference TRBV2 and TRBJ1-3, is EPEVTQTPSHQVTQMGQEVILRCVPISNHLYFYWYRQILGQKVEFLVSFYNNEISEKSEIFDDQFSVERPDGSNFTLKIRSTKLEDSAMYFCASLNRGPPSGNTIYFGEGSWLTVV.